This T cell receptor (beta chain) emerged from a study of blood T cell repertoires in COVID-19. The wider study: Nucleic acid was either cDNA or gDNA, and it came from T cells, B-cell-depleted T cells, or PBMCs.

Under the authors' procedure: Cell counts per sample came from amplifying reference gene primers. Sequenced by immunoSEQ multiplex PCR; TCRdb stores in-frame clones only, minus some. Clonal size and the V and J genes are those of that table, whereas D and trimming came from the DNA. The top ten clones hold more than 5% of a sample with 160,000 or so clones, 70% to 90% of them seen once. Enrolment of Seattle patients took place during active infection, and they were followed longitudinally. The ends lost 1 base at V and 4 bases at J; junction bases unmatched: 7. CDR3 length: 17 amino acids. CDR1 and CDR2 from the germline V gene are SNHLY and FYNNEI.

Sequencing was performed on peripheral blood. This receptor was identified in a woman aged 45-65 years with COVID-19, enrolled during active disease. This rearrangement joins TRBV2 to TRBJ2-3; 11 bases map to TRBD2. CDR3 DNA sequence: TGTGCCAGCAGTGAAGGGCTAGCGGGGGGTTTAGCAGATACGCAGTATTTT. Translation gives CASSEGLAGGLADTQYF.